This entry features one T cell receptor beta chain sequence. CDR3 length equals 13 residues. CDR1 and CDR2 (germline): SGHRS, YFSETQ. V lost 1 base, J lost 0 bases, and 4 bases lay in between. These data belong to a study of shared clonotypes between healthy human individuals. About the research overall: A few men and two women, aged 18 to 49, were donors.

Produced via immunoSEQ multiplex PCR; TCRdb's table is partial and in-frame only. The profile shows about 530,000 clones, about three quarters of them singletons. The receptor's source is a woman in her thirties or forties in good health. Some clones in this sample may be carry-over from other donors' samples. V and J are TRBV5-1 and TRBJ1-2, with D hard to call. Sequencing was done on a sample of PBMCs. The CDR3 loop is CASSLNTNYGYTF. The CDR3 bases are TGCGCCAGCAGCTTGAATACTAACTATGGCTACACCTTC.